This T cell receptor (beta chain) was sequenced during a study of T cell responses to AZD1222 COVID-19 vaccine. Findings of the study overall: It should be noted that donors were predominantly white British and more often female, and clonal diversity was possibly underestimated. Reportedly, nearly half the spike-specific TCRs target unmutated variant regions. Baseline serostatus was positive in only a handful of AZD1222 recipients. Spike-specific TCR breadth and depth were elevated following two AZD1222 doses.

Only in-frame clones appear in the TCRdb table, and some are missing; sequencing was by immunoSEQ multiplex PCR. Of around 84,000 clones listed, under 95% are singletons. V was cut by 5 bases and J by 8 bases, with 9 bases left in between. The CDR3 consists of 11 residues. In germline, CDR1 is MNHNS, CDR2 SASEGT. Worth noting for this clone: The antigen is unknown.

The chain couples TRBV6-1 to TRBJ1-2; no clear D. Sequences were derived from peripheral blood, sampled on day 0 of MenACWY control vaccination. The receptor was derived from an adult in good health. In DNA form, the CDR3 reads TGTGCCAGCAGTCCTGGGCGGGGCTACACCTTC. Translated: CASSPGRGYTF.